Below, 5 T cell receptor beta chains from the same sample are listed, as sequenced in a study of shared clonotypes between healthy human individuals. CD45RO-negative cells were positively selected for CCR7, leaving out terminally differentiated effector memory CD45RA+ cells. The assay was immunoSEQ multiplex PCR, and TCRdb's table has in-frame clones only and misses some. The sample yields 660,000 or so clones, approximately 96% seen once. What was sequenced was naive CD8+ T cells sorted from blood. The receptor source for this set is a woman aged 25 to 45 in good health.

The rearrangement joins TRBV27 to TRBJ1-1, with 7 bases matching TRBD1. Germline V lookup: CDR1 MNHEY, CDR2 SMNVEV (reference sequence). The V and J ends lost 2 bases and 0 bases, in that order; junction bases with no gene match: 18. The CDR3 consists of 20 residues. Here the CDR3 DNA reads TGTGCCAGCAGTTTAGATTGGACAGGCGATCGCGCCCACATGAACACTGAAGCTTTCTTT. Amino acids: CASSLDWTGDRAHMNTEAFF.

The gene calls are TRBV19 and TRBJ2-3; D perhaps matches TRBD1 (6 bases). The CDR3 totals 14 residues. Trimming shortened V by 5 bases and J by 1 base, and 10 bases separated the two germline ends. CDR1 and CDR2 (germline): LNHDA, SQIVND (reference sequence). The CDR3 DNA reads TGTGCCAGTAGTCAGGACAGTGGCACAGATACGCAGTATTTT. Amino acid sequence: CASSQDSGTDTQYF.

V usage is TRBV9 and J usage is TRBJ2-2; 10 bases are shared with TRBD2. V shed 0 bases, J shed 8 bases, and the junction held 7 bases outside the gene matches. The CDR3 consists of 16 residues. The germline gives CDR1 SGDLS, CDR2 YYNGEE. This chain's CDR3 is CASSVALAGEAGELFF. CDR3 coding DNA: TGTGCCAGCAGCGTAGCGCTAGCGGGAGAGGCGGGGGAGCTGTTTTTT.

The chain combines TRBV7-9 with TRBJ2-5; D is uncertain. This CDR3 has 12 residues. Germline-derived CDR1 and CDR2 are SEHNR and FQNEAQ (reference sequence). The V and J ends lost 2 bases and 9 bases respectively, with 10 bases between them. For the CDR3, the DNA is TGTGCCAGCAGCTTATCGTTGAAGGCCCAGTACTTC. Its protein is CASSLSLKAQYF.

This chain links TRBV9 with TRBJ2-7, with TRBD1 matching over 7 bases. The germline gives CDR1 SGDLS, CDR2 YYNGEE. Trimming took 4 bases from V and 3 from J; bases not matched to a gene: 10. This CDR3 has 15 residues. CDR3 residues: CASSTRDRGDYEQYF. The CDR3 nucleotides read TGTGCCAGCAGCACCCGGGACAGAGGAGACTACGAGCAGTACTTC.